These T cell receptor beta chains were read from a single sample in a study of blood T cell repertoires in COVID-19. Sequencing was performed with immunoSEQ multiplex PCR; in TCRdb, only in-frame clones are kept and a portion is missing. The sample yields fewer than 200,000 clones, 88% seen once. The sample comprised PBMCs or T cells enriched from blood (not recorded which). Every receptor here comes from a woman younger than 30 who had recovered from COVID-19. Each CDR3 is given with its conserved first and last residue. The D gene is left open where the match is weak. Only part of the rows carry a size: once, few, many, or a class if the clone is expanded.

cdr3_length d_call clone_size j_call v_call cdr3_aa cdr3_nt
14 TRBD1 - TRBJ1-2 TRBV5-1 CASSRAGGWDGYTF TGCGCCAGCAGCCGGGCAGGGGGCTGGGATGGCTACACCTTC
15 TRBD1 - TRBJ2-1 TRBV27 CASSFKGQGGNEQFF TGTGCCAGCAGTTTCAAAGGACAGGGAGGCAATGAGCAGTTCTTC
13 - few TRBJ1-5 TRBV6-5 CTTWGGSNQPQHF TGTACCACCTGGGGGGGAAGCAATCAGCCCCAGCATTTT
13 TRBD2 - TRBJ2-7 TRBV5-4 CASSFRGAYEQYF TGTGCCAGCAGCTTTCGGGGGGCCTACGAGCAGTACTTC
15 TRBD1 - TRBJ2-5 TRBV10-3 CAISPDRGNGETQYF TGTGCCATCAGTCCGGACAGGGGGAATGGAGAGACCCAGTACTTC
11 - - TRBJ2-2 TRBV2 CASSETGELFF TGTGCCAGTAGCGAGACCGGGGAGCTGTTTTTT
14 - - TRBJ2-7 TRBV28 CASSFAGDSYEQYF TGTGCCAGCAGTTTCGCAGGGGACTCCTACGAGCAGTACTTC
14 - - TRBJ1-4 TRBV24-1 CATSDLWEERKLFF TGTGCCACCAGTGATTTATGGGAGGAGAGAAAACTGTTTTTT
15 - - TRBJ1-2 TRBV7-9 CASSSSAGSLGGYTF TGTGCCAGCAGCTCGTCAGCAGGGTCATTAGGTGGCTACACCTTC
14 TRBD2 - TRBJ2-7 TRBV29-1 CSVAGGADSYEQYF TGCAGCGTGGCGGGGGGTGCCGACTCCTACGAGCAGTACTTC
16 - - TRBJ1-2 TRBV13 CASSSDRPLKDYGYTF TGTGCCAGCAGCTCGGACAGACCACTGAAAGACTATGGCTACACCTTC
13 - - TRBJ1-1 TRBV28 CASSGHGDTEAFF TGTGCCAGCTCCGGCCACGGGGACACTGAAGCTTTCTTT
15 TRBD2 - TRBJ2-7 TRBV7-3 CASSLDGTRGAEQYF TGTGCCAGCAGCTTAGATGGGACTAGAGGGGCCGAGCAGTACTTC
13 - - TRBJ2-3 TRBV3-1/TRBV3-2 CASSQGAYPGQYF TGTGCCAGCAGCCAGGGAGCATATCCGGGGCAGTATTTT
15 TRBD2 - TRBJ2-7 TRBV2 CASSVTGGVTYEQYF TGTGCCAGCAGTGTGACGGGGGGGGTTACCTACGAGCAGTACTTC
14 - - TRBJ1-4 TRBV30 CAWTPWGRGEKLFF TGTGCCTGGACTCCGTGGGGGCGCGGTGAAAAACTGTTTTTT
15 - - TRBJ1-2 TRBV5-1 CASSFSPGVGYGYTF TGCGCCAGCAGCTTTTCACCAGGGGTAGGCTATGGCTACACCTTC
14 - - TRBJ1-1 TRBV19 CASSNTARNTEAFF TGTGCCAGTAGTAATACCGCGAGGAACACTGAAGCTTTCTTT
14 TRBD2 - TRBJ2-1 TRBV28 CASRTGLGVNEQFF TGTGCCAGCAGGACGGGACTAGGAGTCAATGAGCAGTTCTTC
16 - few TRBJ1-2 TRBV28 CASSPRDSWGYYGYTF TGTGCCAGCAGTCCCAGGGACTCCTGGGGGTACTATGGCTACACCTTC
15 TRBD1 - TRBJ2-2 TRBV27 CASSLGTVNTGELFF TGTGCCAGCAGTTTAGGGACAGTTAACACCGGGGAGCTGTTTTTT
15 TRBD1 - TRBJ2-3 TRBV3-1/TRBV3-2 CASSPRDRGTDTQYF TGTGCCAGCAGCCCCCGGGACAGGGGGACAGATACGCAGTATTTT
16 - - TRBJ2-3 TRBV7-3 CASSPRDTDPVGTQYF TGTGCCAGCAGCCCCCGAGACACCGACCCAGTCGGTACGCAGTATTTT
13 - - TRBJ2-3 TRBV9 CASSVLSGEAQYF TGTGCCAGCAGCGTTCTCTCTGGGGAGGCGCAGTATTTT
15 - - TRBJ1-1 TRBV3-1/TRBV3-2 CASSQGLTENVEAFF TGTGCCAGCAGCCAGGGATTGACAGAGAACGTTGAAGCTTTCTTT
15 - once TRBJ1-1 TRBV6-2/TRBV6-3 CASSFQVTMNTEAFF TGTGCCAGCAGTTTTCAGGTTACCATGAACACTGAAGCTTTCTTT
15 TRBD1 - TRBJ1-4 TRBV25-1 CASSTSGTVNEKLFF TGTGCCAGCAGTACCTCCGGGACAGTGAATGAAAAACTGTTTTTT
15 TRBD1 - TRBJ1-6 TRBV18 CASSPRDSFNSPLHF TGTGCCAGCTCACCGCGGGACAGTTTTAACTCACCCCTCCACTTT
14 TRBD1 - TRBJ2-1 TRBV27 CASSQGVQSNEQFF TGTGCCAGCAGCCAGGGGGTCCAATCCAATGAGCAGTTCTTC
16 - - TRBJ1-2 TRBV19 CASSPTPIESNYGYTF TGTGCCAGTAGCCCTACGCCAATCGAATCCAACTATGGCTACACCTTC
15 - - TRBJ2-1 TRBV16 CASSQSRPHVDEQFF TGTGCCAGCAGCCAATCGAGGCCCCACGTTGATGAGCAGTTCTTC
15 - few TRBJ1-4 TRBV5-1 CASSLEQGSNEKLFF TGCGCCAGCAGCTTGGAACAGGGTTCTAATGAAAAACTGTTTTTT
17 TRBD1 - TRBJ1-5 TRBV6-1 CASSEWGQGSSNQPQHF TGTGCCAGCAGTGAATGGGGACAGGGGAGCAGCAATCAGCCCCAGCATTTT
14 TRBD1 - TRBJ1-1 TRBV9 CASSPPGTGAEAFF TGTGCCAGCAGCCCCCCCGGGACAGGGGCTGAAGCTTTCTTT
14 - - TRBJ2-2 TRBV2 CASSAVGGPGELFF TGTGCCAGCAGTGCAGTGGGCGGGCCCGGGGAGCTGTTTTTT
16 TRBD1 once TRBJ1-5 TRBV28 CASRGDRGFRNQPQHF TGTGCCAGCAGAGGGGACAGGGGCTTTCGCAATCAGCCCCAGCATTTT
15 - - TRBJ1-6 TRBV24-1 CATSDPRAPNSPLHF TGTGCCACCAGTGACCCCAGGGCCCCGAATTCACCCCTCCACTTT
15 - - TRBJ1-4 TRBV5-6 CASSLVATGKEKLFF TGTGCCAGCAGCTTGGTTGCGACAGGAAAAGAAAAACTGTTTTTT